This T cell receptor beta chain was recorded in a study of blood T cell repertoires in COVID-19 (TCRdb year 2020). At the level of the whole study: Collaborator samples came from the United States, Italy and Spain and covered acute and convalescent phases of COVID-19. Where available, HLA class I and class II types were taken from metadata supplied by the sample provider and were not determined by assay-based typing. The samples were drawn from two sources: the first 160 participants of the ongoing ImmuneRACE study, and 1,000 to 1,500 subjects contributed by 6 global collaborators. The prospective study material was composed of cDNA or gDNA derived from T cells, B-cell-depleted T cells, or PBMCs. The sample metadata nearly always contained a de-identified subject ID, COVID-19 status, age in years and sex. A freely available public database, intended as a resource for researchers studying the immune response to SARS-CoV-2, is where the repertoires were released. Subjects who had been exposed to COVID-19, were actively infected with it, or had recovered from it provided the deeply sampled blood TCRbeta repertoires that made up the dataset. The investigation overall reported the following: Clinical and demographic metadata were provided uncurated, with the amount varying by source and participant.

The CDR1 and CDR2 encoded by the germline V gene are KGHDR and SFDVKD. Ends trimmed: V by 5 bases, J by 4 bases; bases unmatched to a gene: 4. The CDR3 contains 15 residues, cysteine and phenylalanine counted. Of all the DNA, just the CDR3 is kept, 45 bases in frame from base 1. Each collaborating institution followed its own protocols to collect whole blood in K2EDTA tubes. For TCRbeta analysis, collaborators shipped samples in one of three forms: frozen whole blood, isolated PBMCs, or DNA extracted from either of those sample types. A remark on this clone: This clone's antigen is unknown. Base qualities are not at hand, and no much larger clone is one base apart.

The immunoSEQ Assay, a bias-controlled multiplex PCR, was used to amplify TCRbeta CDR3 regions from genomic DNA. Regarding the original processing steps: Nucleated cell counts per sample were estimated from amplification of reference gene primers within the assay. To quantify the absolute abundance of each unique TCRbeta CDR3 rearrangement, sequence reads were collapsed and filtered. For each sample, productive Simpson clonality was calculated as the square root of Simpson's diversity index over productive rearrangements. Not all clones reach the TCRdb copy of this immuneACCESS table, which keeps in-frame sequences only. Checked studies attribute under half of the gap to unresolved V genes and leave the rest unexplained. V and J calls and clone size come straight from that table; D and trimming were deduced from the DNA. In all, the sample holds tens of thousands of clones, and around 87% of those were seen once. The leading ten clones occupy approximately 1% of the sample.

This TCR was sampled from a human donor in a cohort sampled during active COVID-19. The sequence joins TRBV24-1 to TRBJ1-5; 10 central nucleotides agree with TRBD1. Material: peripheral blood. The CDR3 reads CATSAPGQGNQPQHF. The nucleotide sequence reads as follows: TGTGCCACCAGTGCACCGGGACAGGGGAATCAGCCCCAGCATTTT.